A single sample gave rise to the 21 T cell receptor beta chains below, sequenced in a study of glioma-infiltrating T cells. TCR alpha and beta CDR3 regions were amplified from RNA using iRepertoire nested multiplex PCR. TCRdb ran MiXCR on the multiplex PCR reads and lists one entry per CDR3 protein. The sample shows more than 350,000 distinct CDR3 sequences, roughly two fifths of them seen only once. Input material: glioma tissue, nonneoplastic brain tissue, or PBMCs (not recorded which). Receptors were obtained from a human donor with low-grade glioma or glioblastoma, undergoing nonglioma brain surgery, or in good health (not recorded which).

In its sample, this clonotype was seen a few times. The chain joins TRBV7-9 to TRBJ1-5, with D uncertain. Looked up from germline, CDR1 is SEHNR and CDR2 is FQNEAQ (reference sequence). CDR3 length: 12 amino acids. V was shortened by 5 bases and J by 3 bases, with 5 bases between the two germline ends. The CDR3, as DNA: TGTGCCAGCAGCGCGATCAATCAGCCCCAGCATTTT. Amino acids: CASSAINQPQHF.

The chain joins TRBV27 to TRBJ2-1; maybe TRBD2 (6 bases). Per the germline V gene, CDR1 is MNHEY and CDR2 is SMNVEV (reference sequence). Trimming pared 3 bases from V and 10 bases from J, leaving 19 bases between. CDR3 length equals 15 residues. As DNA, the CDR3 is TGTGCCAGCAGTTTTGTCCCAGCGGGCACCTACGAGCAGTTCTTC. It codes for CASSFVPAGTYEQFF.

The chain employs TRBV4-1 and TRBJ2-7; possibly TRBD1 for D (5 bases). Germline CDR1 reads MGHRA; CDR2 reads YSYEKL. The CDR3 spans 15 residues. Trimming took 0 bases from V and 5 from J, leaving 14 bases between them. The CDR3 protein is CASSQDRVVGNEQYF. The CDR3 DNA sequence: TGCGCCAGCAGCCAAGACAGGGTTGTCGGCAACGAGCAGTACTTC.

This clonotype was counted at least ten times. The J gene is TRBJ1-2, the V gene TRBV24-1, with 8 bases identical to TRBD1. The trim removed 5 bases at V and 7 bases at J, leaving 11 bases unmatched. CDR1 is KGHDR, CDR2 SFDVKD, per germline. The length of the CDR3 is 15 residues. This chain's CDR3 is CATSGPGQGLAGYTF. CDR3 DNA sequence: TGTGCCACCAGTGGCCCCGGACAGGGTCTCGCTGGCTACACCTTC.

The gene calls are TRBV2 and TRBJ1-1; D perhaps matches TRBD1 (5 bases). The CDR3 is made up of 15 amino acids. Looked up from germline, CDR1 is SNHLY and CDR2 is FYNNEI. V was trimmed by 1 base and J by 4 bases, leaving 13 bases between them. The CDR3 DNA reads TGTGCCAGCAGTGAAGTGGGACGAGGGAGCACTGAAGCTTTCTTT. Translated: CASSEVGRGSTEAFF.

This clonotype has a handful of counts. This chain links TRBV20-1 with TRBJ1-5, with D perhaps TRBD1 (6 bases). The germline CDR1 and CDR2 sequences are DFQATT and SNEGSKA (reference sequence). Trimming stripped 6 bases from V and 0 bases from J, with 9 bases between. The CDR3 covers 13 residues. The CDR3 region has the DNA TGCAGTGCCGGACAGTTTAGCAATCAGCCCCAGCATTTT. Its protein is CSAGQFSNQPQHF.

This clonotype was seen a few times. The chain employs TRBV7-9 and TRBJ1-3; D uncertain. Per the germline V gene, CDR1 is SEHNR and CDR2 is FQNEAQ (reference sequence). V was cut by 9 bases and J by 0 bases, with 6 bases left in between. The CDR3 contains 12 residues. CDR3 DNA sequence: TGTGCCAGTCGAGGCTCTGGAAACACCATATATTTT. This gives the protein CASRGSGNTIYF. Variable domain in full (rest from reference TRBV7-9 and TRBJ1-3): DTGVSQNPRHKITKRGQNVTFRCDPISEHNRLYWYRQTLGQGPEFLTYFQNEAQLEKSRLLSDRFSAERPKGSFSTLEIQRTEQGDSAMYLCASRGSGNTIYFGEGSWLTVV.

In the case of this clonotype: Likely a read error: the CDR3 ends without its conserved phenylalanine or tryptophan. This chain joins TRBV27 and TRBJ1-1; 10 bases agree with TRBD1. J gave up 3 bases and V 6 bases, and 7 bases lay outside the gene matches. Germline CDR1 is MNHEY and CDR2 is SMNVEV (reference sequence). The length of the CDR3 is 15 residues. This CDR3 is CASSPWTGGDTEAFL. CDR3 DNA sequence: TGTGCCAGCAGCCCTTGGACAGGGGGGGACACTGAAGCTTTCCTT.

The chain combines TRBV28 with TRBJ2-7, with D hard to call. The germline gives CDR1 MDHEN, CDR2 SYDVKM. V dropped 5 bases and J dropped 0 bases, with 8 bases sitting between them. CDR3 length equals 13 residues. CDR3 DNA: TGTGCCAGCAGTCCGTGGGGCTCCTACGAGCAGTACTTC. As protein: CASSPWGSYEQYF.

This clonotype has at least ten counts. V gene TRBV28 combines with J gene TRBJ2-3, with TRBD2 as a possible D gene (6 bases). Trimming took off 2 bases at V and 7 bases at J, with 16 bases between the two ends. Germline loops: CDR1 MDHEN, CDR2 SYDVKM. The CDR3 extends over 15 amino acids. CDR3 amino acids: CASSLVQRAPYTQYF. In DNA form, the CDR3 reads TGTGCCAGCAGTTTAGTCCAGCGGGCGCCCTATACGCAGTATTTT.

The chain employs TRBV27 and TRBJ1-1; tentatively, D is TRBD1 (6 bases). The CDR3 totals 15 residues. Trimming stripped 6 bases from V and 2 bases from J, with 16 bases between. Germline V gene sequence: CDR1 MNHEY, CDR2 SMNVEV (reference sequence). As DNA, the CDR3 is TGTGCCAGCAGCGTAGGGGCAGGGGATAACACTGAAGCTTTCTTT. This encodes CASSVGAGDNTEAFF.

J is TRBJ1-1 and V is TRBV11-2; D gene uncertain. Trimming removed 3 bases at V and 4 bases at J, with 9 bases between. The length of the CDR3 is 13 residues. Germline lookup yields CDR1 SGHAT and CDR2 FQNNGV. CDR3 protein: CASSLDGGTEAFF. CDR3 DNA sequence: TGTGCCAGCAGCTTGGACGGAGGCACTGAAGCTTTCTTT.

This clonotype was picked up many times. The J gene is TRBJ2-1, the V gene TRBV27; a weak D match, TRBD2 (5 bases). The CDR3 consists of 13 residues. V gave up 1 base and J gave up 5 bases, with 6 bases separating them. Per the germline V gene, CDR1 is MNHEY and CDR2 is SMNVEV (reference sequence). CDR3 in DNA: TGTGCCAGCAGTTTATTGGGAGACAATGAGCAGTTCTTC. Residues: CASSLLGDNEQFF.

In the case of this clonotype: This sequence may be a read error, since a much larger clone differs from it by one base. J is TRBJ2-5 and V is TRBV20-1, with D perhaps TRBD1 (5 bases). CDR1 DFQATT and CDR2 SNEGSKA come from the germline V gene (reference sequence). This CDR3 is 12 amino acids long. DNA for the CDR3: TGCAGTGCTAGCCCCAGGGTCGAGACCAAGTACTTC. Its protein is CSASPRVETKYF.

The table lists this clonotype with many counts. The J gene is TRBJ2-1, the V gene TRBV7-2; 9 positions match TRBD2. The CDR3 is 14 residues long. J was trimmed by 4 bases and V by 11 bases; bases with no gene match: 9. Germline CDR1 reads SGHTA; CDR2 reads FQGNSA. CDR3 in DNA: TGTGCCTCCCAAAGGACTAGCGTGTACAATGAGCAGTTCTTC. It is translated as CASQRTSVYNEQFF.

This clonotype was detected many times. V usage is TRBV12-3 or TRBV12-4 and J usage is TRBJ1-5, with D tentatively TRBD1 (5 bases). The CDR3 runs to 13 residues. The V gene lost 3 bases and the J gene lost 4 bases, with 7 bases spanning the gap. The CDR3 region is CASSFGGNQPQHF. The CDR3 DNA sequence: TGTGCCAGCAGTTTCGGGGGAAATCAGCCCCAGCATTTT.

About this clonotype itself: This may stem from a read error, because a much larger clone lies one nucleotide away. V and J are TRBV27 and TRBJ2-3; no definite D call. CDR3 length equals 16 residues. Germline loops: CDR1 MNHEY, CDR2 SMNVEV (reference sequence). CDR3 protein: CANSFISFARTDTQYF. DNA for the CDR3: TGTGCCAACAGTTTCATTAGCTTTGCTAGAACAGATACGCAGTATTTT.

With regard to this clonotype: This clone may be a read error of a much larger clone one base away. The CDR3 does not close with the conserved phenylalanine or tryptophan, likely indicating a read error. The genes are TRBV6-1 and TRBJ1-1; possibly TRBD1 for D (6 bases). Germline-derived CDR1 and CDR2 are MNHNS and SASEGT. The CDR3 spans 13 residues. Trimming removed 3 bases at V and 5 bases at J, with 10 bases between. In nucleotides, the CDR3 is TGTGCCAGCAGTGACAGGGGACGGACTGAAGCTTTCTCT. This encodes CASSDRGRTEAFS.

The chain couples TRBV2 to TRBJ2-1, with 12 bases matching TRBD2. This CDR3 has 14 residues. Germline values: CDR1 SNHLY, CDR2 FYNNEI. With 7 bases clipped from V and 5 bases from J, the junction kept 3 bases outside the gene matches. CDR3 residues: CASIGLAGNNEQFF. The CDR3 DNA is TGTGCCAGCATCGGACTAGCGGGAAACAATGAGCAGTTCTTC. The variable domain in full, completed from reference TRBV2 and TRBJ2-1, reads EPEVTQTPSHQVTQMGQEVILRCVPISNHLYFYWYRQILGQKVEFLVSFYNNEISEKSEIFDDQFSVERPDGSNFTLKIRSTKLEDSAMYFCASIGLAGNNEQFFGPGTRLTVL.

This clonotype was detected many times. The V call is TRBV6-2 or TRBV6-3, the J call TRBJ1-2; weak D call: TRBD1 (5 bases). Per germline, CDR1 MNHEY and CDR2 SVGEGT. V gave up 2 bases and J gave up 7 bases, with 8 bases separating them. There are 12 residues in the CDR3. The CDR3 reads CASSYGGAGYTF. In DNA, the CDR3 is TGTGCCAGCAGTTACGGCGGGGCTGGCTACACCTTC.

The sample holds a few counts of this clonotype. This sequence joins TRBV7-2 and TRBJ2-3; the D is unclear. Germline values: CDR1 SGHTA, CDR2 FQGNSA. The CDR3 covers 12 residues. V lost 1 base and J 7 bases, leaving 6 bases between the germline ends. The CDR3 sequence is CASSLVGNTQYF. DNA for the CDR3: TGTGCCAGCAGCTTAGTCGGAAATACGCAGTATTTT.